These 20 T cell receptor beta chains were sequenced from one sample in a study of human T cells and chemical hapten exposure. Attachment of unique molecular identifiers to individual cDNA molecules was performed in the library. From the reads, TCRdb called clonotypes with MiXCR, one entry per CDR3 protein. The sample yields about 730 distinct CDR3 sequences, about 60% seen once. Stated treatment: therapeutic diphenylcyclopropenone sensitization with weekly scalp DPC. The specimen was whole blood, collected before DPC sensitization or 2, 6, or about 24 weeks after (not recorded which). Receptor source: an adult with alopecia areata. Some clones in this sample may be carry-over from other donors' samples. This table probably holds off-target reads from a library built for another chain.

The rearrangement links TRBV7-8 to TRBJ2-1; a possible D gene is TRBD1 (5 bases). This CDR3 is 14 amino acids long. Germline V lookup: CDR1 SGHVS, CDR2 FQNEAQ. The V and J ends lost 5 bases and 7 bases respectively, with 15 bases between them. Here the CDR3 DNA reads TGTGCCAGCAGCCCCAGGGTAGGGCGTAATGAGCAGTTCTTC. Protein: CASSPRVGRNEQFF.

This clonotype was observed a few times. V gene TRBV6-6 combines with J gene TRBJ2-7; 7 nucleotides line up with TRBD1. V shed 4 bases and J 4 bases; nucleotides not matched to a gene: 4. The germline V gene has CDR1 MNHNY and CDR2 SVGAGI (reference sequence). CDR3 length: 13 amino acids. The CDR3 reads CASSFGTDYEQYF. DNA of the CDR3: TGTGCCAGCAGTTTCGGGACAGATTACGAGCAGTACTTC.

The chain recombines TRBV12-3 or TRBV12-4 with TRBJ2-1; D remains ambiguous. This CDR3 comprises 11 residues. V lost 6 bases and J lost 8, with 8 bases in between. CDR3 residues: CASRKTDEQFF. The CDR3 region has the DNA TGTGCCAGCAGGAAAACGGATGAGCAGTTCTTC.

The chain links TRBV29-1 to TRBJ2-5, with no clear D. Germline CDR1 is SQVTM and CDR2 is ANQGSEA. Trimming left V 6 bases short and J 5 bases short, with 7 bases between. CDR3 length: 10 residues. CDR3 bases: TGCAGCGTGCATTGGGAGACCCAGTACTTC. This codes for CSVHWETQYF. Full variable domain (missing parts from reference TRBV29-1 and TRBJ2-5): SAVISQKPSRDICQRGTSLTIQCQVDSQVTMMFWYRQQPGQSLTLIATANQGSEATYESGFVIDKFPISRPNLTFSTLTVSNMSPEDSSIYLCSVHWETQYFGPGTRLLVL.

The V call is TRBV7-9, the J call TRBJ2-1, with TRBD2 matching 15 bases. Germline loops: CDR1 SEHNR, CDR2 FQNEAQ (reference sequence). This CDR3 comprises 15 residues. J was trimmed by 7 bases and V by 4 bases; bases with no gene match: 2. The CDR3 DNA reads TGTGCCAGCAGCTGGGGGACTAGCGGGAGGAATGAGCAGTTCTTC. This gives the protein CASSWGTSGRNEQFF. Looking up the rest from reference TRBV7-9 and TRBJ2-1 gives the full variable domain: DTGVSQNPRHKITKRGQNVTFRCDPISEHNRLYWYRQTLGQGPEFLTYFQNEAQLEKSRLLSDRFSAERPKGSFSTLEIQRTEQGDSAMYLCASSWGTSGRNEQFFGPGTRLTVL.

The chain carries TRBV25-1 and TRBJ2-6; D is perhaps TRBD1 or TRBD2 (6 bases each). The CDR3 has 15 amino acids. CDR1 is MGHDK and CDR2 is SYGVNS in the germline V gene. V lost 8 bases and J 2 bases, leaving 13 bases between the germline ends. The CDR3 protein is CASHQGGTGANVLTF. CDR3 coding DNA: TGTGCCAGCCACCAAGGGGGGACTGGGGCCAACGTCCTGACTTTC.

The CDR3 nucleotides read TGTGCCTGGAACAGGAACCCAGGGACTGAAGCTTTCTTT. This codes for CAWNRNPGTEAFF. The chain combines TRBV30 with TRBJ1-1; possibly TRBD1 for D (5 bases). CDR1 and CDR2 from the germline V gene are GTSNPN and SVGIG (reference sequence). V dropped 4 bases and J dropped 5 bases, with 14 bases sitting between them. CDR3 size: 13 residues.

The CDR3 DNA is TGTGCCAGCAGTTTATTAGGGGTGGTCTACGAGCAGTACTTC. Translated: CASSLLGVVYEQYF. The chain employs TRBV27 and TRBJ2-7, with a weak D call TRBD1 (5 bases). CDR3 size: 14 residues. V lost 1 base to trimming and J lost 3 bases, with 10 bases between them. Germline V lookup: CDR1 MNHEY, CDR2 SMNVEV (reference sequence).

This clonotype was detected only a few times. V is TRBV28 and J is TRBJ1-4; possibly TRBD1 for D (6 bases). V shed 5 bases and J shed 8 bases, with 18 bases lying between them. CDR3 length equals 15 residues. Germline lookup yields CDR1 MDHEN and CDR2 SYDVKM. The CDR3 is CASSTNRDSGEKLFF. The CDR3 nucleotides are TGTGCCAGCAGTACCAACAGGGACTCGGGCGAAAAACTGTTTTTT.

V and J are TRBV2 and TRBJ2-1, with a tentative D call TRBD2 (6 bases). Trimming took 5 bases from V and 14 from J, leaving 16 bases between them. Germline V gives CDR1 SNHLY, CDR2 FYNNEI. The CDR3 has 12 amino acids. In nucleotides, the CDR3 is TGTGCCAGCAGTCGGGACTCCCTCCGGGAGTTCTTC. Its protein is CASSRDSLREFF.

CDR3 coding DNA: TGTGCCAGCAGCCTCCCCCCGTTGGCTAGCGGGACCTACGAGCAGTACTTC. Translated, it gives CASSLPPLASGTYEQYF. The chain recombines TRBV7-2 with TRBJ2-7; 9 bases match TRBD2. The CDR3 is 17 amino acids. After removal of 5 bases from V and 2 bases from J, the junction contained 13 bases not matched to a gene. Germline-derived CDR1 and CDR2 are SGHTA and FQGNSA.

The gene calls are TRBV7-9 and TRBJ2-7; 15 positions match TRBD2. The CDR3 extends over 20 amino acids. The germline CDR1 and CDR2 sequences are SEHNR and FQNEAQ (reference sequence). J gave up 2 bases and V 2 bases, and 13 bases lay outside the gene matches. The CDR3 is CASSLFSSSGTSGRTYEQYF. CDR3 nucleotide sequence: TGTGCCAGCAGCTTATTCTCCAGCTCCGGGACTAGCGGGAGGACCTACGAGCAGTACTTC.

V usage is TRBV4-2 and J usage is TRBJ2-1; TRBD1 aligns across 8 bases. The CDR3 contains 15 residues. Trimming at V came to 0 bases and at J to 4 bases, leaving 2 bases not matched to a gene. Germline assignment: CDR1 LGHNA and CDR2 YNFKEQ. CDR3 sequence: CASSQERQGYNEQFF. The CDR3 DNA reads as TGTGCCAGCAGCCAAGAGCGACAGGGGTACAATGAGCAGTTCTTC.

The rearrangement joins TRBV27 to TRBJ1-1; TRBD1 might be the D (5 bases). The CDR3 is made up of 14 amino acids. V was pared by 4 bases and J by 5 bases, with 14 bases between. The germline gives CDR1 MNHEY, CDR2 SMNVEV (reference sequence). CDR3 amino acids: CASSWQGPETEAFF. CDR3 DNA: TGTGCCAGCAGTTGGCAGGGACCAGAGACTGAAGCTTTCTTT.

In its sample, this clonotype was seen a few times. The V call is TRBV7-6, the J call TRBJ2-1; 10 bases match TRBD2. With V trimmed by 5 bases and J by 1 base, 5 bases remained unmatched. The CDR3 has 16 residues. Looked up from germline, CDR1 is SGHVS and CDR2 is FNYEAQ. The CDR3 DNA reads as TGTGCCAGCAGCCTGAGCGGGAGGGCTTCCTACAATGAGCAGTTCTTC. Translation: CASSLSGRASYNEQFF.

This chain connects TRBV10-3 to TRBJ2-5; D might be TRBD1 or TRBD2, each matching 5 bases. Germline V lookup: CDR1 ENHRY, CDR2 SYGVKD. CDR3 length: 12 residues. The V end lost 8 bases, the J end lost 5 bases, and 12 bases lay between the germline ends. The CDR3 nucleotides are TGTGCCATCGGGGGAATTTCGGAGACCCAGTACTTC. As protein: CAIGGISETQYF.

The genes are TRBV2 and TRBJ2-5, with 11 bases matching TRBD2. Looked up from germline, CDR1 is SNHLY and CDR2 is FYNNEI. The V gene end was trimmed by 6 bases and the J gene end by 5 bases; junction bases not matched to a gene: 8. The CDR3 runs to 15 residues. The CDR3 DNA is TGTGCCAGCAGACCTAGCGGGAGGTCGAGCGAGACCCAGTACTTC. Amino acid sequence: CASRPSGRSSETQYF. Full variable domain (remainder filled in from reference TRBV2 and TRBJ2-5): EPEVTQTPSHQVTQMGQEVILRCVPISNHLYFYWYRQILGQKVEFLVSFYNNEISEKSEIFDDQFSVERPDGSNFTLKIRSTKLEDSAMYFCASRPSGRSSETQYFGPGTRLLVL.

This chain connects TRBV12-3 or TRBV12-4 to TRBJ2-1, with 10 bases identical to TRBD2. After removal of 3 bases from V and 13 bases from J, the junction contained 6 bases not matched to a gene. The CDR3 contains 13 residues. Here the CDR3 reads CASSLPGLASQFF. In nucleotides, the CDR3 is TGTGCCAGCAGTTTGCCGGGACTAGCGAGTCAGTTCTTC.

The V call is TRBV24-1, the J call TRBJ2-1; 12 positions match TRBD2. Per germline, CDR1 KGHDR and CDR2 SFDVKD. Trimming removed 6 bases from V and 7 bases from J; junction bases left unmatched: 9. The CDR3 loop spans 16 amino acids. The CDR3 loop is CATSTPSGRADNEQFF. The CDR3 DNA sequence: TGTGCCACCAGTACCCCTAGCGGGAGGGCCGATAATGAGCAGTTCTTC.

The V call is TRBV29-1, the J call TRBJ2-3, with D maybe TRBD2 (6 bases). The CDR3 loop spans 14 amino acids. Germline assignment: CDR1 SQVTM and CDR2 ANQGSEA. Trimming cost V 4 bases and J 6 bases, with 17 bases left between them. The DNA for the CDR3 is TGCAGCGTTGTCCGGGACTCATGGGGTGATACGCAGTATTTT. It is translated as CSVVRDSWGDTQYF.